The 25 T cell receptor beta chains presented below share a single source sample, sequenced in a study of cytomegalovirus exposure and HLA in healthy donors. The PCR had 60 Vbeta and 13 Jbeta primers. Libraries were prepared by immunoSEQ multiplex PCR; TCRdb keeps only in-frame clonotypes and omits some of them. In the table there are under 170,000 clones, 50% to 75% of which are singletons. The sequencing input was PBMCs. These receptors came from an older woman in good health and CMV-seropositive.

This clone has just one count. J is TRBJ2-7 and V is TRBV9; 8 nucleotides match TRBD2. Germline CDR1 is SGDLS and CDR2 is YYNGEE. The CDR3 runs 14 residues. The V gene end was trimmed by 6 bases and the J gene end by 6 bases; junction bases not matched to a gene: 11. The CDR3 region is CASTSGLVSAEQYF. CDR3 nucleotides: TGTGCCAGCACCTCGGGACTAGTCTCGGCCGAGCAGTACTTC.

This clone was observed a single time. The V and J genes are TRBV5-5 and TRBJ2-6; TRBD1 might be the D (6 bases). CDR1 is SGHKS, CDR2 YYEKEE, per germline (reference sequence). V lost 2 bases, J lost 1 base, and 13 bases lay in between. The CDR3 length is 17 residues. The CDR3 coding sequence is TGTGCCAGCAGCTTACTGGGGGCGCCATCTGGGGCCAACGTCCTGACTTTC. Its translation: CASSLLGAPSGANVLTF.

This chain joins TRBV28 and TRBJ2-5, with D unclear. CDR1 MDHEN and CDR2 SYDVKM come from the germline V gene. CDR3 length: 12 amino acids. Trimming took off 7 bases at V and 1 base at J, with 7 bases between the two ends. The CDR3 DNA follows: TGTGCCAGCAACAGCCTCCAAGAGACCCAGTACTTC. Translated: CASNSLQETQYF.

CDR3 protein: CASSQDRPASGSHEQYF. CDR3 bases: TGTGCCAGCAGCCAAGATAGACCGGCTAGCGGGAGCCACGAGCAGTACTTC. The chain is built from TRBV4-2 and TRBJ2-7; 10 bases map to TRBD2. CDR1 is LGHNA, CDR2 YNFKEQ, per germline. The CDR3 consists of 17 residues. The J segment lost 5 bases and the V segment lost 0 bases, leaving 10 bases of the junction unmatched.

This chain connects TRBV10-3 to TRBJ2-5, with TRBD1 matching 8 bases. The J call may not be correct, given that the DNA end is closer to TRBJ2-7. The CDR3 sequence is 15 residues long. CDR1 is ENHRY, CDR2 SYGVKD, per germline. CDR3 in amino acids: CASLSGTGGSYEQYF. Written as DNA, the CDR3 is TGTGCCAGCCTCTCCGGGACAGGAGGATCCTACGAGCAGTACTTC.

V and J are TRBV19 and TRBJ2-2; maybe TRBD2 (6 bases). V shed 6 bases and J shed 5 bases, with 22 bases lying between them. CDR3 length: 17 amino acids. In germline, CDR1 is LNHDA, CDR2 SQIVND (reference sequence). In DNA form, the CDR3 reads TGTGCCAGTAGGGGTACAGGAGGGGTTCAGAGGACCGGGGAGCTGTTTTTT. Amino acids: CASRGTGGVQRTGELFF.

The chain links TRBV29-1 to TRBJ1-2, with D unresolved. This CDR3 comprises 11 residues. Trimming pared 7 bases from V and 6 bases from J, leaving 12 bases between. Germline values: CDR1 SQVTM, CDR2 ANQGSEA. The CDR3 region has the DNA TGCAGCGCCCTGGGAGCGGATGGCTACACCTTC. Translation gives CSALGADGYTF.

Worth noting for this clone: Distinct nucleotide sequences in the sample also encode this CDR3. The chain joins TRBV5-1 to TRBJ1-1, with TRBD1 matching over 7 bases. The germline V gene encodes CDR1 SGHRS and CDR2 YFSETQ. V lost 0 bases, J lost 5 bases, and 1 base stayed unmatched. This CDR3 comprises 13 residues. CDR3 protein: CASSLDRGTEAFF. CDR3 coding DNA: TGCGCCAGCAGCTTGGACAGGGGAACTGAAGCTTTCTTT.

The chain joins TRBV2 to TRBJ2-7, with D possibly being TRBD1 (6 bases). This CDR3 comprises 15 residues. Per germline, CDR1 SNHLY and CDR2 FYNNEI. With 10 bases removed from V and 3 bases from J, the gap between germline ends came to 22 bases. This CDR3 reads CAISPDRSSLYEQYF. The CDR3 nucleotides are TGTGCCATCAGCCCCGACAGGAGCTCTCTCTACGAGCAGTACTTC.

The chain carries TRBV4-2 and TRBJ1-1; a possible D gene is TRBD1 (6 bases). V was trimmed by 3 bases and J by 4 bases, leaving 15 bases between them. The CDR3 length is 15 residues. Germline-derived CDR1 and CDR2 are LGHNA and YNFKEQ. The CDR3 DNA is TGTGCCAGCAGCCACTCCACAGGGCGGTTCACTGAAGCTTTCTTT. It codes for CASSHSTGRFTEAFF.

J is TRBJ2-2 and V is TRBV28, with a possible D match to TRBD2 (6 bases). With 2 bases removed from V and 4 bases from J, the gap between germline ends came to 14 bases. There are 16 residues in the CDR3. Per the germline V gene, CDR1 is MDHEN and CDR2 is SYDVKM. The CDR3: CASSLPRLGSTGELFF. In nucleotides, the CDR3 is TGTGCCAGCAGTTTACCTCGACTAGGGAGCACCGGGGAGCTGTTTTTT. Using reference TRBV28 and TRBJ2-2 for the parts outside the CDR3, the full variable domain is DVKVTQSSRYLVKRTGEKVFLECVQDMDHENMFWYRQDPGLGLRLIYFSYDVKMKEKGDIPEGYSVSREKKERFSLILESASTNQTSMYLCASSLPRLGSTGELFFGEGSRLTVL.

This sequence joins TRBV7-2 and TRBJ1-2, with 7 bases matching TRBD1. Germline V gives CDR1 SGHTA, CDR2 FQGNSA. This CDR3 region has 16 residues. The V gene end was trimmed by 5 bases and the J gene end by 8 bases; junction bases not matched to a gene: 17. This chain's CDR3 is CASSTRSGQYHSGYTF. The CDR3 nucleotides read TGTGCCAGCAGCACCCGGTCGGGACAGTATCACTCCGGCTACACCTTC.

This chain links TRBV5-4 with TRBJ2-1; TRBD2 aligns across 8 bases. V shed 4 bases, J shed 4 bases, and the junction held 10 bases outside the gene matches. Germline assignment: CDR1 SGHNT and CDR2 YYREEE (reference sequence). The CDR3 totals 16 residues. CDR3 sequence: CASSPGGASAYNEQFF. The CDR3, as DNA: TGTGCCAGCAGCCCCGGGGGGGCTAGCGCGTACAATGAGCAGTTCTTC.

The sample holds one count of this clone. DNA for the CDR3: TGTGCCAGCAGCCCCCGGGACAGCAGATGGGACATTCAGTACTTC. Its translation: CASSPRDSRWDIQYF. V and J are TRBV5-6 and TRBJ2-4, with 7 nucleotides matching TRBD1. V dropped 4 bases and J dropped 8; count of bases not matched to a gene: 12. Germline V gene sequence: CDR1 SGHDT, CDR2 YYEEEE. The CDR3 length is 15 residues.

The chain carries TRBV28 and TRBJ2-7, with 7 bases fitting TRBD2. This CDR3 comprises 14 residues. V lost 8 bases to trimming and J lost 3 bases; unmatched junction nucleotides: 10. CDR1 and CDR2 (germline): MDHEN, SYDVKM. CDR3 amino acids: CASGGGSWVYEQYF. The CDR3 DNA follows: TGTGCCAGCGGCGGGGGTTCCTGGGTCTACGAGCAGTACTTC.

The chain has TRBV6-5 and TRBJ2-2; 7 bases line up with TRBD2. Germline V CDR1 and CDR2: MNHEY, SVGAGI. V shed 6 bases and J 6 bases; nucleotides not matched to a gene: 10. The CDR3 extends over 15 amino acids. CDR3 DNA sequence: TGTGCCAGCAGGTTCGGACGCGGGAGTTCCGGGGAGCTGTTTTTT. It codes for CASRFGRGSSGELFF.

The chain joins TRBV19 to TRBJ2-7; tentatively, D is TRBD1 (5 bases). V gave up 2 bases and J gave up 0 bases, with 11 bases separating them. The CDR3 loop spans 15 amino acids. Per germline, CDR1 LNHDA and CDR2 SQIVND (reference sequence). CDR3 sequence: CASSIRRELSYEQYF. CDR3 nucleotide sequence: TGTGCCAGTAGTATACGCAGGGAACTCTCCTACGAGCAGTACTTC.

This chain joins TRBV30 and TRBJ2-5; D is unresolved. The J call is in doubt because the DNA end fits TRBJ2-7 better. Germline lookup yields CDR1 GTSNPN and CDR2 SVGIG (reference sequence). The CDR3 consists of 12 residues. The CDR3 DNA follows: TGTGCCTGGAGTGGAGGAGTCCCCGAGCAGTACTTC. Amino acid sequence: CAWSGGVPEQYF.

The chain joins TRBV7-9 to TRBJ2-7, with 10 bases that match TRBD2. This CDR3 spans 17 amino acids. The V gene end was trimmed by 4 bases and the J gene end by 7 bases; junction bases not matched to a gene: 16. Germline CDR1 SEHNR, CDR2 FQNEAQ (reference sequence). CDR3 coding DNA: TGTGCCAGCAGCTCATGGACTAGCGGAGAGAGGGCGGGAGAGCAGTACTTC. Translated, it gives CASSSWTSGERAGEQYF.

There are a few counts of this clone. The V call is TRBV28, the J call TRBJ2-5, with 10 bases matching TRBD1. The J call may be wrong; the DNA end is better matched by TRBJ2-7. Germline V CDR1 and CDR2: MDHEN, SYDVKM. The CDR3 loop spans 15 amino acids. The CDR3 region is CASSQSDRGFYEQYF. For the CDR3, the DNA is TGTGCCAGCAGTCAATCGGACAGGGGGTTCTACGAGCAGTACTTC.

This sequence joins TRBV4-1 and TRBJ1-1; D possibly corresponds to TRBD1 (5 bases). The CDR3 spans 14 residues. Trimming removed 5 bases from V and 5 bases from J, with 15 bases in between. Germline CDR1 reads MGHRA; CDR2 reads YSYEKL. The CDR3 nucleotides are TGCGCCAGCAGCAACTCCCAGGGAAAAACTGAAGCTTTCTTT. It translates to CASSNSQGKTEAFF.

The chain couples TRBV6-1 to TRBJ1-1; D unclear. The CDR3 is made up of 14 amino acids. From germline, CDR1 is MNHNS and CDR2 SASEGT. V lost 7 bases to trimming and J lost 5 bases, with 17 bases between them. The CDR3 bases are TGTGCCAGCAATCGCGGCGCCGTGAGGACTGAAGCTTTCTTT. This translates into CASNRGAVRTEAFF.

This clone has a single count. This rearrangement joins TRBV30 to TRBJ1-5; D gene unclear. From germline, CDR1 is GTSNPN and CDR2 SVGIG (reference sequence). CDR3 length: 17 amino acids. V lost 5 bases and J 0 bases, leaving 20 bases between the germline ends. The CDR3 nucleotides read TGTGCCTGGGCCCCCAGGTCAGGCTTATATAGCAATCAGCCCCAGCATTTT. It specifies CAWAPRSGLYSNQPQHF.

V gene TRBV19 combines with J gene TRBJ1-1; tentatively, D is TRBD1 (6 bases). The length of the CDR3 is 12 residues. CDR1 is LNHDA and CDR2 is SQIVND in the germline V gene (reference sequence). Trimming removed 6 bases at V and 1 base at J, with 6 bases between. In nucleotides, the CDR3 is TGTGCCAGTAGGGACAGGAACACTGAAGCTTTCTTT. Encoded protein: CASRDRNTEAFF.

This clone was seen only once. The chain joins TRBV2 to TRBJ2-5; 7 bases match TRBD1. After removal of 6 bases from V and 5 bases from J, the junction contained 12 bases not matched to a gene. Per germline, CDR1 SNHLY and CDR2 FYNNEI. The CDR3 runs 15 residues. As DNA, the CDR3 is TGTGCCAGCAGCCACGGGACAGAGGCGGAGGAGACCCAGTACTTC. It translates to CASSHGTEAEETQYF.